This record concerns one T cell receptor beta chain sequence. Its target is unknown. These data come from a study of shared clonotypes between healthy human individuals. Source study methods: Junction-only immunoSEQ data arrived without quality scores, meaning filtering differed. Sequenced by immunoSEQ multiplex PCR; TCRdb stores in-frame clones only, minus some. D and trimming were read from the DNA, whereas the V and J calls and clone size are those reported in that table. The table includes about 2.1 million clones, over 85% detected once. The CDR3 is made up of 13 amino acids. Germline V lookup: CDR1 MDHEN, CDR2 SYDVKM. V dropped 2 bases and J dropped 5 bases, with 9 bases sitting between them. Study-wide results and limits: Compared with memory subsets, naive subsets generally had larger estimated richness.

Selected positively for CCR7 and CD45RO-negative, naive CD8 cells excluded terminally differentiated effector memory CD45RA+ cells. This receptor was taken from a man aged 18-30 years in good health. Some clones in this sample may be carry-over from other donors' samples. The chain couples TRBV28 to TRBJ2-5; D remains ambiguous. Sequenced: naive CD8+ T cells from PBMCs. The DNA of the CDR3 is TGTGCCAGCAGTTTAAGGGATTCGGAGACCCAGTACTTC. Its protein product is CASSLRDSETQYF.